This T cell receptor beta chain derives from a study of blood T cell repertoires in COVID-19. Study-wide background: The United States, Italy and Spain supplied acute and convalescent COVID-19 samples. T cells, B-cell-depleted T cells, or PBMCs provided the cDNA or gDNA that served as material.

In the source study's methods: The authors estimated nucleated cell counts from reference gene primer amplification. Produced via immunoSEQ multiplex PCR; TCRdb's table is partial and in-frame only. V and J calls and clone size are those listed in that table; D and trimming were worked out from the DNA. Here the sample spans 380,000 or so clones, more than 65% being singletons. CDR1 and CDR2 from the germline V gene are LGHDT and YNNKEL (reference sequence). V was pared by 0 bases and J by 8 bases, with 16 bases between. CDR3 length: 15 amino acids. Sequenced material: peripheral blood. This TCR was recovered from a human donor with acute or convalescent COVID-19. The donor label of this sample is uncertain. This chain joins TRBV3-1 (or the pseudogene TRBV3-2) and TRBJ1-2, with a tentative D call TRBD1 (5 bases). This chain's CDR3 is CASSQDLGAPWGYTF. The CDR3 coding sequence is TGTGCCAGCAGCCAAGATCTAGGGGCGCCTTGGGGCTACACCTTC.